The clone carrying this T cell receptor (beta chain) occurred a few times. This sample stems from a study of blood T cells in healthy people across ages. Sample-barcoded 5' priming and a J-beta primer mix drove a second PCR of about 7 to 12 cycles. A single record per CDR3 protein comes from TCRdb applying MiXCR to the 5' RACE reads. The sample has about 670,000 distinct CDR3 sequences, approximately 40% seen once. Germline CDR1 and CDR2: DFQATT and SNEGSKA (reference sequence). The V and J ends lost 3 bases and 0 bases respectively, with 6 bases between them. CDR3 length: 14 amino acids. The specimen sequenced was blood. This TCR derives from an elderly man in good health. The gene calls are TRBV20-1 and TRBJ2-6; D gene unclear. The CDR3 sequence is CSASDHSGANVLTF. The CDR3 DNA reads TGCAGTGCTAGCGATCACTCTGGGGCCAACGTCCTGACTTTC.